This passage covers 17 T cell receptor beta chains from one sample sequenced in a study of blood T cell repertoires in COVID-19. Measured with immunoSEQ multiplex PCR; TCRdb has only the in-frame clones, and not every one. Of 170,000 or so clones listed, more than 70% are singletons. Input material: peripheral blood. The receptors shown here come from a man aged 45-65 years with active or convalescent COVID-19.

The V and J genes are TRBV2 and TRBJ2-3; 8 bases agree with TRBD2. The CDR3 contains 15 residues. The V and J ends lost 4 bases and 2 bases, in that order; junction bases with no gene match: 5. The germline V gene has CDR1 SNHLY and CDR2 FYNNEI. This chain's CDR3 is CASSGTSPYTDTQYF. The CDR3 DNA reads TGTGCCAGCAGTGGGACTAGCCCCTACACAGATACGCAGTATTTT.

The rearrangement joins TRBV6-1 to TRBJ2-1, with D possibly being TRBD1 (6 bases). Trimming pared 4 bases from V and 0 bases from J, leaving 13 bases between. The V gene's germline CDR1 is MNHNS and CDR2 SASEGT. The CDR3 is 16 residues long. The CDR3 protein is CASSVFRGSSYNEQFF. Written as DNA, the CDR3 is TGTGCCAGCAGTGTATTTAGGGGGAGCTCCTACAATGAGCAGTTCTTC.

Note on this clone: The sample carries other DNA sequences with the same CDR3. CDR3 sequence (DNA): TGCGCCAGCAGCTTGGACAGAGTTAACACTGAAGCTTTCTTT. Translated, it gives CASSLDRVNTEAFF. This rearrangement joins TRBV5-1 to TRBJ1-1; D remains unclear. V was shortened by 0 bases and J by 2 bases, with 8 bases between the two germline ends. The CDR3 covers 14 residues. Per the germline V gene, CDR1 is SGHRS and CDR2 is YFSETQ.

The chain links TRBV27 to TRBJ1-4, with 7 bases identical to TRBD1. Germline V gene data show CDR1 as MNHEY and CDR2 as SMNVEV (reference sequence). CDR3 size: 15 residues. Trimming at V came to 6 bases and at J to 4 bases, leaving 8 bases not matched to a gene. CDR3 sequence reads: CASRVGGAGNEKLFF. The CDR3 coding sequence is TGTGCCAGCAGGGTAGGGGGCGCCGGTAATGAAAAACTGTTTTTT. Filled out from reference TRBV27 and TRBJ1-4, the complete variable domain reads EAQVTQNPRYLITVTGKKLTVTCSQNMNHEYMSWYRQDPGLGLRQIYYSMNVEVTDKGDVPEGYKVSRKEKRNFPLILESPSPNQTSLYFCASRVGGAGNEKLFFGSGTQLSVL.

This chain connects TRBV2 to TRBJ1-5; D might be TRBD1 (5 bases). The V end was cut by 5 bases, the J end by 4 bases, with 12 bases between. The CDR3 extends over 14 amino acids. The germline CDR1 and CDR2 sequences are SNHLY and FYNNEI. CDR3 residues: CASSPERQNQPQHF. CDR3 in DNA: TGTGCCAGCAGTCCGGAGAGACAGAATCAGCCCCAGCATTTT. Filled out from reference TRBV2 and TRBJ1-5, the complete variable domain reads EPEVTQTPSHQVTQMGQEVILRCVPISNHLYFYWYRQILGQKVEFLVSFYNNEISEKSEIFDDQFSVERPDGSNFTLKIRSTKLEDSAMYFCASSPERQNQPQHFGDGTRLSIL.

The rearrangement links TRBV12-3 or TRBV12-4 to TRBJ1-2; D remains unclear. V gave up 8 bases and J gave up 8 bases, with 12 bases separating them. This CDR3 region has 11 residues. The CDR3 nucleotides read TGTGCCAGCTCAATAGCGGGGGGCTACACCTTC. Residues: CASSIAGGYTF.

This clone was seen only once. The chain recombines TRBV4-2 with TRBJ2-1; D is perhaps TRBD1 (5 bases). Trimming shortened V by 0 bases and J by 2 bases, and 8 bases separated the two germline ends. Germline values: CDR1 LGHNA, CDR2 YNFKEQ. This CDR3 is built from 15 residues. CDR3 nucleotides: TGTGCCAGCAGCCAAGATAAGGGGACCTACAATGAGCAGTTCTTC. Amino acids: CASSQDKGTYNEQFF.

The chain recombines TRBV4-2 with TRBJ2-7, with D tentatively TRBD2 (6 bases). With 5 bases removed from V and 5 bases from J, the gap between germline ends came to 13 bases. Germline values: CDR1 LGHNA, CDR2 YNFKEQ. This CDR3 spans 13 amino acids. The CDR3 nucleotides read TGTGCCAGCAGCTCACCGGAGGGAAACGAGCAGTACTTC. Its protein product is CASSSPEGNEQYF.

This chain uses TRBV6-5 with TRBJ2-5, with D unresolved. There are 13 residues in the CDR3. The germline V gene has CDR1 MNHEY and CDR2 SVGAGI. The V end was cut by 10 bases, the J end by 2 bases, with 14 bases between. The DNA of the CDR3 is TGTGCCACCAAACTGAGAGCTCAAGAGACCCAGTACTTC. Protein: CATKLRAQETQYF.

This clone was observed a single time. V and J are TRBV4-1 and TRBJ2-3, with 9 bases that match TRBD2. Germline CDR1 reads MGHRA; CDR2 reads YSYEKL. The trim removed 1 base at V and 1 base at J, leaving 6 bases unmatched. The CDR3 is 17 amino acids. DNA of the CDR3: TGCGCCAGCAGCCAAGGGGGAGCGGGGGGAGGCACAGATACGCAGTATTTT. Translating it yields CASSQGGAGGGTDTQYF.

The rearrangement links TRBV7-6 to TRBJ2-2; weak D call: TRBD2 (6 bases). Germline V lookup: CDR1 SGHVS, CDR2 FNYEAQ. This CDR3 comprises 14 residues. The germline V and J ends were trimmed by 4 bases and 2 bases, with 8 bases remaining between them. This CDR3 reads CASSWGVNTGELFF. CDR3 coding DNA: TGTGCCAGCAGCTGGGGGGTTAACACCGGGGAGCTGTTTTTT.

The CDR3 DNA follows: TGCGCCAGCAGCCAACCCCGGGAAGGGAACTATGGCTACACCTTC. Translation: CASSQPREGNYGYTF. The chain uses TRBV4-1 and TRBJ1-2; no clear D gene. CDR1 and CDR2 (germline): MGHRA, YSYEKL. The ends were cut back, 2 bases at V and 2 bases at J, with 12 bases in the middle. The CDR3 length is 15 residues.

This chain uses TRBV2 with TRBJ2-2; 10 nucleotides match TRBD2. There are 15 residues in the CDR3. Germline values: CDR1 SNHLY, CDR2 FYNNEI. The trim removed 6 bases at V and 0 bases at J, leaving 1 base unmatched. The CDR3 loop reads CASRSGGANTGELFF. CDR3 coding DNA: TGTGCCAGCAGGAGCGGGGGGGCGAACACCGGGGAGCTGTTTTTT.

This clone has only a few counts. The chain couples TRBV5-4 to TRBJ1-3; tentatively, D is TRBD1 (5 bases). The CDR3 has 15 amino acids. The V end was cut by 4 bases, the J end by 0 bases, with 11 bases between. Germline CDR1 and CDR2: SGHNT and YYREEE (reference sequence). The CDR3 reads CASSQDGGSGNTIYF. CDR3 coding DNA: TGTGCCAGCAGCCAGGACGGGGGCTCTGGAAACACCATATATTTT.

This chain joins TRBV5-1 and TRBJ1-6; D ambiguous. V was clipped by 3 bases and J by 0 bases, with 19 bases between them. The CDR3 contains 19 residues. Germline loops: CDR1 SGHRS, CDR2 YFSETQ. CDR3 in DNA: TGCGCCAGCAGCTCCGCCGCGGGGTCCGCCTCCTCCTATAATTCACCCCTCCACTTT. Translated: CASSSAAGSASSYNSPLHF.

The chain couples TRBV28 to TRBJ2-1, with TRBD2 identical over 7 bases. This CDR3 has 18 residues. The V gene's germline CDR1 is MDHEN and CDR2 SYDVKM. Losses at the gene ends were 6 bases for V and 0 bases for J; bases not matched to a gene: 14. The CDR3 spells CASSFWGGRRSSYNEQFF. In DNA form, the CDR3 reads TGTGCCAGCAGCTTTTGGGGGGGACGGCGCAGCTCCTACAATGAGCAGTTCTTC. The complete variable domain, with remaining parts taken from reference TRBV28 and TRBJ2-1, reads DVKVTQSSRYLVKRTGEKVFLECVQDMDHENMFWYRQDPGLGLRLIYFSYDVKMKEKGDIPEGYSVSREKKERFSLILESASTNQTSMYLCASSFWGGRRSSYNEQFFGPGTRLTVL.

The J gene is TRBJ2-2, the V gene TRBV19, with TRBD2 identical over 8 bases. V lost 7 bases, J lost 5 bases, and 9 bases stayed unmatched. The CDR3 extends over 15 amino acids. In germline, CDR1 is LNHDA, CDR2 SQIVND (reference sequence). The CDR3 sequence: CASIGGRSRTGELFF. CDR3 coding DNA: TGTGCCAGTATAGGCGGGAGGTCTCGGACCGGGGAGCTGTTTTTT.